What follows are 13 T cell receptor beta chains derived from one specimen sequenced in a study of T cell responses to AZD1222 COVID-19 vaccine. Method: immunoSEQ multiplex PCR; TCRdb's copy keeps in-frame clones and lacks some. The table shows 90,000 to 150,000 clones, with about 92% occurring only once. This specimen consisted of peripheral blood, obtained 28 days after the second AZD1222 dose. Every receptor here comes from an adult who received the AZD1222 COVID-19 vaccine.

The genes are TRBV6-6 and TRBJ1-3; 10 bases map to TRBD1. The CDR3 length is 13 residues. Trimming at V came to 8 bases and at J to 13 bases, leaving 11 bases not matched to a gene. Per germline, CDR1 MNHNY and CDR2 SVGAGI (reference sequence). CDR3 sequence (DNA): TGTGCCAGCCTCGGGACAGGGGAAGTCCGTATATATTTT. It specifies CASLGTGEVRIYF.

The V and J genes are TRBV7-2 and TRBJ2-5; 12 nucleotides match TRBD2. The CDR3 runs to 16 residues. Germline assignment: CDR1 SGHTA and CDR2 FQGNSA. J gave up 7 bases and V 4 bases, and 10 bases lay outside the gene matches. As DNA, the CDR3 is TGTGCCAGCAGCTCGACTAGCGGGGGCCTCCAGGGGACCCAGTACTTC. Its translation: CASSSTSGGLQGTQYF. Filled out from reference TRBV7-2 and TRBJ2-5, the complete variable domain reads GAGVSQSPSNKVTEKGKDVELRCDPISGHTALYWYRQSLGQGLEFLIYFQGNSAPDKSGLPSDRFSAERTGGSVSTLTIQRTQQEDSAVYLCASSSTSGGLQGTQYFGPGTRLLVL.

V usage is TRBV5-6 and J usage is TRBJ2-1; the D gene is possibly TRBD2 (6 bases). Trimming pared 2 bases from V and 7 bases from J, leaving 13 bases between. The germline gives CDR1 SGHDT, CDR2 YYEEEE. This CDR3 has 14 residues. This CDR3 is CASSFLTSRNEQFF. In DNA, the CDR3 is TGTGCCAGCAGCTTTCTCACTAGCAGAAATGAGCAGTTCTTC.

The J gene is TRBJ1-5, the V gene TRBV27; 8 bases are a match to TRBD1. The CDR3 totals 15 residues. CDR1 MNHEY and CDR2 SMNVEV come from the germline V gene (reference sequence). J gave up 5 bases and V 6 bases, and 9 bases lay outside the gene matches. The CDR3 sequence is CASSSGTGFYQPQHF. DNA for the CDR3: TGTGCCAGCAGCAGCGGGACAGGATTTTATCAGCCCCAGCATTTT.

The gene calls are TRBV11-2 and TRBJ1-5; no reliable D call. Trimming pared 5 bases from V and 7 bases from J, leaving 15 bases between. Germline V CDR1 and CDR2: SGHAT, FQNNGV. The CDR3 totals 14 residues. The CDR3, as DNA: TGTGCCAGCAGCCCAACTCCGAGGGTACAGCCCCAGCATTTT. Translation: CASSPTPRVQPQHF.

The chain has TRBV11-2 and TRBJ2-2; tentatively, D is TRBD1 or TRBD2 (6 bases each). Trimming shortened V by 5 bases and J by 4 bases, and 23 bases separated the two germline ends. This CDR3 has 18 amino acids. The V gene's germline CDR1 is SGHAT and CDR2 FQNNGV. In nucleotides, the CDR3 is TGTGCCAGCAGCCCAATTAGGGGGGTACAGGGCGGCACCGGGGAGCTGTTTTTT. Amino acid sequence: CASSPIRGVQGGTGELFF.

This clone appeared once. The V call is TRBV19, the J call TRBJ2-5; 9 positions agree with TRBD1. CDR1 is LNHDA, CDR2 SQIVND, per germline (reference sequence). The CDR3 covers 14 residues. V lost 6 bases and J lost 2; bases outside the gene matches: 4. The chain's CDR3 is CASSVDRGQETQYF. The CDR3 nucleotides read TGTGCCAGTAGCGTGGACAGGGGTCAAGAGACCCAGTACTTC.

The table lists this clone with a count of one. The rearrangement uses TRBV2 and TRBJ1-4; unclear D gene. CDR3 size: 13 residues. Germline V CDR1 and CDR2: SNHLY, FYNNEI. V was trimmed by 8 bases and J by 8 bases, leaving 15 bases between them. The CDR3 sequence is CASGPLLKEKLFF. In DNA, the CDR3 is TGTGCCAGCGGGCCTCTCCTGAAGGAAAAACTGTTTTTT.

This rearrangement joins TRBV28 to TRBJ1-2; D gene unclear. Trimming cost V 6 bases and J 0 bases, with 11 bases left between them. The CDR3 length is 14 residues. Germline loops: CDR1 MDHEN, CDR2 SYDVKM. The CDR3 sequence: CASRLRRSNYGYTF. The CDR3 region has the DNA TGTGCCAGCAGATTGAGGAGGTCTAACTATGGCTACACCTTC.

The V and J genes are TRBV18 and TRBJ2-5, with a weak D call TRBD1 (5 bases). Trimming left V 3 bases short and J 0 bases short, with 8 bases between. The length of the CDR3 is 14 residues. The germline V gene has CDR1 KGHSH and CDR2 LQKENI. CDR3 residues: CASSPRQYQETQYF. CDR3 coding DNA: TGTGCCAGCTCACCCCGACAGTACCAAGAGACCCAGTACTTC.

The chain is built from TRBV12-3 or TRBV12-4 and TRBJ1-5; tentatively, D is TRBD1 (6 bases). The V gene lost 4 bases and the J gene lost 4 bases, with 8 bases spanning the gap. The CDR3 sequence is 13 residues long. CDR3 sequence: CASSSTGNQPQHF. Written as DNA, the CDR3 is TGTGCCAGCAGTTCGACAGGAAATCAGCCCCAGCATTTT.

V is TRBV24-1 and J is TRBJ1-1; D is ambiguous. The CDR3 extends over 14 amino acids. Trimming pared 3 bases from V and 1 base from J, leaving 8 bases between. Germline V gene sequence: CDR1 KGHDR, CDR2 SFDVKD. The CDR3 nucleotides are TGTGCCACCAGTGATCGAGGCGGGAACACTGAAGCTTTCTTT. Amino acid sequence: CATSDRGGNTEAFF.

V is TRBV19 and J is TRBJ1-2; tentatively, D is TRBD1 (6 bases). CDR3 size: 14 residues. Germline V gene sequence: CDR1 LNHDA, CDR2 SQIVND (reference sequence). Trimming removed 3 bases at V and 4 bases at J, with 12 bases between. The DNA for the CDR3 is TGTGCCAGTAGTATGCCGCAGGACAGCTATGGCTACACCTTC. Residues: CASSMPQDSYGYTF.